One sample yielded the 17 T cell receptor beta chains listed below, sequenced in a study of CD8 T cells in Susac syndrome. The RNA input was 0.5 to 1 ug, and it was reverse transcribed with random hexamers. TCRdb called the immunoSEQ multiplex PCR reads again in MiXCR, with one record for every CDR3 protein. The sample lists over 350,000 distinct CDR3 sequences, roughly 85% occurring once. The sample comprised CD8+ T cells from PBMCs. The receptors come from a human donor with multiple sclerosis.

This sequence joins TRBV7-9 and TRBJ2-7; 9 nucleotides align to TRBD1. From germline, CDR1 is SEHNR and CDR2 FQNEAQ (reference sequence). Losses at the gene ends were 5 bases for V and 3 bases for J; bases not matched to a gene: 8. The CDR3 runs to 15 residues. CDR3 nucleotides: TGTGCCAGCAGCCTCACCGGGACAGGGAACTACGAGCAGTACTTC. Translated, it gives CASSLTGTGNYEQYF.

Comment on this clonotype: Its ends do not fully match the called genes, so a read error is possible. In DNA form, the CDR3 reads TGCGCCAGCAGCCAAGAATGGGGGGATAATTCGCCCCTCCACTTT. This gives the protein CASSQEWGDNSPLHF. The rearrangement uses TRBV4-1 and TRBJ1-6; D is possibly TRBD1 (5 bases). Germline CDR1 is MGHRA and CDR2 is YSYEKL. The CDR3 extends over 15 amino acids.

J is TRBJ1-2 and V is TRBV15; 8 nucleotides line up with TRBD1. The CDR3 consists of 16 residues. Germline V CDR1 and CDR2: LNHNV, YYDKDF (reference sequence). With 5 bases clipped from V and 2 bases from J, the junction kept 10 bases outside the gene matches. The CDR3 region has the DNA TGTGCCACCAGCGCCGCGCCGACAGGGGAGAACTATGGCTACACCTTC. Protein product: CATSAAPTGENYGYTF.

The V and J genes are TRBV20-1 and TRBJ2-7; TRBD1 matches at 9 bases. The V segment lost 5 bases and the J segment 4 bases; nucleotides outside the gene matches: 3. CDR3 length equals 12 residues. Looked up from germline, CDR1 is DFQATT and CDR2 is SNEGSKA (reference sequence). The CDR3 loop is CSAPGQGYEQYF. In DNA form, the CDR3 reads TGCAGTGCTCCGGGACAGGGTTACGAGCAGTACTTC.

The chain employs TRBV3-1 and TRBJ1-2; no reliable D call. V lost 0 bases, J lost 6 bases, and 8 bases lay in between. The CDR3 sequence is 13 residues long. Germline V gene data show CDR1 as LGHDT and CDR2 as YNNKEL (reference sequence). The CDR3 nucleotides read TGTGCCAGCAGCCAAGATGAAGGGCATGGCTACACCTTC. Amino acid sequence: CASSQDEGHGYTF.

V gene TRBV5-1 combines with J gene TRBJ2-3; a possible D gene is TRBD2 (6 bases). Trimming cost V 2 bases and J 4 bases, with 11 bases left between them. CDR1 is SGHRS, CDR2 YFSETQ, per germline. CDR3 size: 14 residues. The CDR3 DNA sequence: TGCGCCAGCAGCTTCATAGGGGAGGCAGATACGCAGTATTTT. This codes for CASSFIGEADTQYF.

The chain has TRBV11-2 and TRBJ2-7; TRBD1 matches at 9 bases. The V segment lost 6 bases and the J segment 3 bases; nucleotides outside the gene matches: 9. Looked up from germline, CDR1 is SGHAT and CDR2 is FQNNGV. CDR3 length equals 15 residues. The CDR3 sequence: CASRYTGGRDYEQYF. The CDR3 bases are TGTGCCAGCAGGTATACAGGGGGCCGGGACTACGAGCAGTACTTC. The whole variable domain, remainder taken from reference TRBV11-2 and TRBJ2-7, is EAGVAQSPRYKIIEKRQSVAFWCNPISGHATLYWYQQILGQGPKLLIQFQNNGVVDDSQLPKDRFSAERLKGVDSTLKIQPAKLEDSAVYLCASRYTGGRDYEQYFGPGTRLTVT.

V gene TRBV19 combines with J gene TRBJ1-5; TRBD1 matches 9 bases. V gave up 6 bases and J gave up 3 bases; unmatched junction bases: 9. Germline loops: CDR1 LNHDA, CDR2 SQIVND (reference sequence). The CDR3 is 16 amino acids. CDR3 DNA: TGTGCCAGTAGCCTGGGACAGGGTCTTAACAATCAGCCCCAGCATTTT. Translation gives CASSLGQGLNNQPQHF.

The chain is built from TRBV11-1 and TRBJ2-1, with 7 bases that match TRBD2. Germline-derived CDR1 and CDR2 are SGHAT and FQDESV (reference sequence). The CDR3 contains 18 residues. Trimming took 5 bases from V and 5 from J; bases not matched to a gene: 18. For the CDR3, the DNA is TGTGCCAGCAGCCCTCAATTTTCTAGCGGACCTAGGGACAATGAGCAGTTCTTC. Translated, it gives CASSPQFSSGPRDNEQFF.

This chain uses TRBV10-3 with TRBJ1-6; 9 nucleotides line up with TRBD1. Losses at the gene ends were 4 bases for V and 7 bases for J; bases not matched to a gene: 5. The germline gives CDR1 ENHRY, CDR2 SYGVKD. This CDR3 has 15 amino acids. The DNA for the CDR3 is TGTGCCATCAGTGGGGACAGGGAGGAGAATTCACCCCTCCACTTT. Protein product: CAISGDREENSPLHF.

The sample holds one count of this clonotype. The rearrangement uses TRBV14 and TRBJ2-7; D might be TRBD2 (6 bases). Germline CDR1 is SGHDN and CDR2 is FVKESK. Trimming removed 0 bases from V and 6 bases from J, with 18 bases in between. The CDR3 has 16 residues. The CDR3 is CASSQDWAGPEGEQYF. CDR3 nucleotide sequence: TGTGCCAGCAGCCAAGATTGGGCAGGGCCGGAGGGCGAGCAGTACTTC.

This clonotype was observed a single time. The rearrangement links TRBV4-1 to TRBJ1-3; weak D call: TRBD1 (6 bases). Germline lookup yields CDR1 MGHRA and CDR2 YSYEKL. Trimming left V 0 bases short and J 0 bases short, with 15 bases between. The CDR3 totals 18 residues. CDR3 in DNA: TGCGCCAGCAGCCAAGATTGGGGGACACCGCTCTCTGGAAACACCATATATTTT. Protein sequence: CASSQDWGTPLSGNTIYF.

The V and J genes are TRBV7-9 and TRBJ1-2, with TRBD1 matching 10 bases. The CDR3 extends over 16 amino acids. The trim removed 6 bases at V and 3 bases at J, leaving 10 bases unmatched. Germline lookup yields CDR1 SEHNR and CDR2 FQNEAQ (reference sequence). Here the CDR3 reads CASRPGTGVVDYGYTF. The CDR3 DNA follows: TGTGCCAGCAGACCCGGGACAGGGGTTGTTGACTATGGCTACACCTTC.

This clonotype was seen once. The chain's CDR3 is CASGDRGDDSPLHF. CDR3 sequence (DNA): TGTGCCAGCGGGGACAGGGGAGATGATTCACCCCTCCACTTT. The chain recombines TRBV6-5 with TRBJ1-6; TRBD1 matches at 10 bases. The CDR3 spans 14 residues. Germline V gene lookup returns CDR1 MNHEY and CDR2 SVGAGI. V dropped 8 bases and J dropped 8; count of bases not matched to a gene: 6.

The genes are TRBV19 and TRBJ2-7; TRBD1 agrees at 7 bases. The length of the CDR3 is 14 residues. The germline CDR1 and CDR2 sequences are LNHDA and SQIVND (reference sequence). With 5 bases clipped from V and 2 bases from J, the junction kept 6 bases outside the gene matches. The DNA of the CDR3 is TGTGCCAGTAGTTCGGGACAGTGGACCTACGAGCAGTACTTC. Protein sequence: CASSSGQWTYEQYF.

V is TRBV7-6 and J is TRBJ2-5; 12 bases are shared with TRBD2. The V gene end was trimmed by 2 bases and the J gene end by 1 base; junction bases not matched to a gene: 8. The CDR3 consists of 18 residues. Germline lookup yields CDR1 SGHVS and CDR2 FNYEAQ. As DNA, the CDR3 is TGTGCCAGCAGCTTATTTAGTAGGACTAGCGGGGCCCAAGAGACCCAGTACTTC. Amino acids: CASSLFSRTSGAQETQYF.

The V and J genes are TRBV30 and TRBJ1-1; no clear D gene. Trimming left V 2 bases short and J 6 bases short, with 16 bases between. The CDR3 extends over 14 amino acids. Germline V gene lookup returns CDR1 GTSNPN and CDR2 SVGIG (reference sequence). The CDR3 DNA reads TGTGCCTGGAGTCCGAGCCCTGGAGGCGCTGAAGCTTTCTTT. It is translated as CAWSPSPGGAEAFF.